This entry is about one T cell receptor beta chain. Its antigen remains unidentified. The data belong to a study of cytomegalovirus exposure and HLA in healthy donors. Study information: A previous analysis identified approximately 120 million unique TCR beta sequences derived from some 200 million T cells. Points from the study as a whole: The majority of CMV-associated TCR beta chains were reported as apparently HLA-restricted in a later analysis.

In germline, CDR1 is SGHTA, CDR2 FQGNSA. The ends were cut back, 1 base at V and 5 bases at J, with 10 bases in the middle. The CDR3 consists of 14 residues. Nominally healthy donors were sampled, though unrecorded immune exposures were likely. PCR primers comprised 60 Vbeta and 13 Jbeta primers. As processed by the authors: Approximately 73 million unique TCR beta chains, 10 million to 14 million shared, were counted in a later analysis. Generated by immunoSEQ multiplex PCR, the TCRdb table keeps only in-frame clones and is missing some. Clone size and the V and J calls come from that table; the DNA yielded D and trimming. Of roughly 180,000 clones listed, roughly 73% are singletons.

The V call is TRBV7-2, the J call TRBJ2-3; D is undetermined. Sequencing was performed on PBMCs. The clonotype comes from a woman aged 40 to 55 in good health and CMV-seropositive. In DNA form, the CDR3 reads TGTGCCAGCAGCTTAGACCTTACGGTAGATACGCAGTATTTT. Encoded protein: CASSLDLTVDTQYF.